These 4 T cell receptor beta chains came from one sample sequenced in a study of blood T cell repertoires in COVID-19. TCRdb's copy holds only in-frame clones and misses some; the assay was immunoSEQ multiplex PCR. Of 150,000 to 200,000 clones listed, roughly 80% are singletons. The sequenced sample was peripheral blood. These receptors were collected from a woman older than 75 with COVID-19, enrolled during active disease.

This clone was observed a single time. This chain connects TRBV3-1 (or the pseudogene TRBV3-2) to TRBJ2-1; tentative D call: TRBD2 (6 bases). Deletions cut 1 base from V and 3 bases from J, with 10 bases between. Germline CDR1 LGHDT, CDR2 YNNKEL (reference sequence). This CDR3 is built from 15 residues. CDR3 region: CASSQVGGSYNEQFF. The CDR3 DNA sequence: TGTGCCAGCAGCCAAGTGGGAGGAAGCTACAATGAGCAGTTCTTC.

The chain recombines TRBV5-4 with TRBJ1-1; 8 bases are shared with TRBD1. Germline lookup yields CDR1 SGHNT and CDR2 YYREEE (reference sequence). The CDR3 spans 15 residues. V lost 2 bases to trimming and J lost 11 bases; unmatched junction nucleotides: 14. CDR3 bases: TGTGCCAGCAGCTTAGACAGGGGTCAAATCGATCGTGCTTTCTTT. Its translation is CASSLDRGQIDRAFF.

The chain couples TRBV7-9 to TRBJ2-3, with 9 positions matching TRBD1. The CDR3 runs to 15 residues. Looked up from germline, CDR1 is SEHNR and CDR2 is FQNEAQ (reference sequence). The junction had 3 bases not matched to a gene; V was cut back by 1 base and J by 4 bases. CDR3 amino acids: CASSLDGTGPDTQYF. As DNA, the CDR3 is TGTGCCAGCAGCTTAGACGGGACAGGGCCAGATACGCAGTATTTT.

This clone was counted only a few times. The genes are TRBV11-2 and TRBJ2-1, with D tentatively TRBD1 (5 bases). The CDR3 runs 15 residues. Germline assignment: CDR1 SGHAT and CDR2 FQNNGV. V was pared by 1 base and J by 0 bases, with 7 bases between. CDR3 amino acids: CASSLAQASYNEQFF. DNA for the CDR3: TGTGCCAGCAGCTTAGCACAGGCCTCCTACAATGAGCAGTTCTTC.